The rows below give T cell receptor beta chains drawn from one sample of a study of blood T cell repertoires in COVID-19. Profiled with immunoSEQ multiplex PCR; TCRdb holds only in-frame clones, not every one. The repertoire holds about 180,000 clones, with about 85% as singletons. Sequenced input: peripheral blood. The receptors come from an elderly man with COVID-19, enrolled during active disease. The CDR3 runs from the conserved cysteine through the conserved F or W. The order of the fields is CDR3 DNA, CDR3 protein, D gene, CDR3 length, clone size, J gene, V gene. D genes are given only for firm matches. Size tells how often a clone was seen (once, few, many) or the class of an expanded clone, and some rows leave it out.

TGTGCCAGCAGCCAAGGGGGAGCGTACACTGAAGCTTTCTTT	CASSQGGAYTEAFF	.	14	.	TRBJ1-1	TRBV14
TGTGCCAGCAGCTTGGATCGGGACAGGGGCCTTGGGAATTCACCCCTCCACTTT	CASSLDRDRGLGNSPLHF	TRBD1	18	.	TRBJ1-6	TRBV11-3
TGTGCCAGCAGCTTAGATACTCGTACCTATGGCTACACCTTC	CASSLDTRTYGYTF	.	14	once	TRBJ1-2	TRBV11-3
TGTGCCAGCAGTTTACCCGGGGGGCCGTACGAGCAGTACTTC	CASSLPGGPYEQYF	.	14	once	TRBJ2-7	TRBV28
TGCGCCAGCAGCCTTATCGACAGGAACACTGAAGCTTTCTTT	CASSLIDRNTEAFF	.	14	.	TRBJ1-1	TRBV4-1
TGTGCCAGCAGTTCGCTACCATCGGGACAGGCGTACTATTCACCCCTCCACTTT	CASSSLPSGQAYYSPLHF	TRBD1	18	few	TRBJ1-6	TRBV28
TGTGCCAGCAGCTTGAAGAAGACAGGGGGCGTCGGAGCTTTCTTT	CASSLKKTGGVGAFF	TRBD1	15	.	TRBJ1-1	TRBV5-4
TGTGCCAGCAACGAAGGGGCAGCGAACACTGAAGCTTTCTTT	CASNEGAANTEAFF	.	14	.	TRBJ1-1	TRBV28
TGCAGCGGGGACAGTACGGAGACTGAAGCTTTCTTT	CSGDSTETEAFF	TRBD1	12	.	TRBJ1-1	TRBV29-1
TGTGCCAGCAGTTCGAAGGACAGATCCTCCTACGAGCAGTACTTC	CASSSKDRSSYEQYF	.	15	.	TRBJ2-7	TRBV27
TGTGCCAGCAGCTCCGACAGAGCATCCTACAATGAGCAGTTCTTC	CASSSDRASYNEQFF	.	15	.	TRBJ2-1	TRBV7-2
TGTGCCAGCAGTGAAGTTGGGACAGGGGATCAGCCCCAGCATTTT	CASSEVGTGDQPQHF	TRBD1	15	.	TRBJ1-5	TRBV2
TGTGCCAGCAGCGCCAGGGACAGTTCTTATGGCTACACCTTC	CASSARDSSYGYTF	TRBD1	14	.	TRBJ1-2	TRBV7-8
TGTGCCAGCAGGAACCGCCCTGGGGCTGAGGAGCTGTTTTTT	CASRNRPGAEELFF	.	14	.	TRBJ2-2	TRBV6-5
TGTGCCAGCAGTTACTCGGGACAGGGGAACCGAAATACGCAGTATTTT	CASSYSGQGNRNTQYF	TRBD1	16	.	TRBJ2-3	TRBV6-2/TRBV6-3
TGTGCCAGCAGCTTAAACAGGGGCAACACCATATATTTT	CASSLNRGNTIYF	TRBD1	13	.	TRBJ1-3	TRBV11-2
TGTGCCAGCAGTTATCCCGGTGTCGCGGCTTTCTTT	CASSYPGVAAFF	.	12	.	TRBJ1-1	TRBV6-2/TRBV6-3
TGTGCCAGCAGTTTACAGGTTAGCAATCAGCCCCAGCATTTT	CASSLQVSNQPQHF	.	14	once	TRBJ1-5	TRBV2
TGCAGCGCCGCGGGAGCAAATCAGCCCCAGCATTTT	CSAAGANQPQHF	.	12	once	TRBJ1-5	TRBV29-1
TGTGCCAGCTCAGGGGCCGGCCACAATGAGCAGTTCTTC	CASSGAGHNEQFF	.	13	.	TRBJ2-1	TRBV12-3/TRBV12-4
TGTGCCAGCCAGCGATCTGGAAACACCATATATTTT	CASQRSGNTIYF	.	12	.	TRBJ1-3	TRBV19
TGTGCCAGCAGTTTAGGTAATAGGCCGACAGAGCCCCAGCATTTT	CASSLGNRPTEPQHF	.	15	once	TRBJ1-5	TRBV28
TGTGCCAGCAGCGCGGACAGGGGCTGGGAAAAACTGTTTTTT	CASSADRGWEKLFF	TRBD1	14	.	TRBJ1-4	TRBV5-4
TGCGCCAGCAAGCAGGGAAATTCACCCCTCCACTTT	CASKQGNSPLHF	.	12	.	TRBJ1-6	TRBV10-2
TGTGCCAGCAGAGTAGTTGGCTATGGCTACACCTTC	CASRVVGYGYTF	.	12	.	TRBJ1-2	TRBV6-5
TGTGCCAGCAGTGAAGCGGGGACAGGGGGATCCTACGAGCAGTACTTC	CASSEAGTGGSYEQYF	TRBD1	16	.	TRBJ2-7	TRBV2
TGTGCCAGCAGTTACTCGGACACACGGCTCCGGTTGAAAGGTGAAAAACTGTTTTTT	CASSYSDTRLRLKGEKLFF	.	19	few	TRBJ1-4	TRBV6-2/TRBV6-3
TGTGCCAGCCGGCGGACATGGAAAGGGGCCTATGGCTACACCTTC	CASRRTWKGAYGYTF	.	15	.	TRBJ1-2	TRBV6-5
TGTGCCAGCAGCCCCCAGCGGACTAGGCAGTATTTT	CASSPQRTRQYF	TRBD2	12	.	TRBJ2-3	TRBV7-8
TGTGCCAGCAGCTCCAATCAGGGCGGCGGGGAGCTGTTTTTT	CASSSNQGGGELFF	.	14	.	TRBJ2-2	TRBV7-3
TGTGCCAGCAGTCCTCGCAGCGGCTACGAGCAGTACTTC	CASSPRSGYEQYF	.	13	.	TRBJ2-7	TRBV27
TGTGCCAGCAGCCAATCCGAGTTTGTTTACGAGCAGTACTTC	CASSQSEFVYEQYF	.	14	.	TRBJ2-7	TRBV4-2
TGTGCCAGCAGCCAAGAACGGGGATTGTCACCCCTCCACTTT	CASSQERGLSPLHF	.	14	.	TRBJ1-6	TRBV3-1/TRBV3-2
TGCGCCAGCAGCTTAAACAGCCAGAACACTGAAGCTTTCTTT	CASSLNSQNTEAFF	.	14	.	TRBJ1-1	TRBV5-1
TGTGCCAGCAGTGAACGGAGGGACAGGGATAATTCACCCCTCCACTTT	CASSERRDRDNSPLHF	TRBD1	16	few	TRBJ1-6	TRBV6-1
TGTGCCAGCAGCCAAGCCGGGGTTGAAGCTTTCTTT	CASSQAGVEAFF	.	12	.	TRBJ1-1	TRBV7-9
TGTGCCAGCAGCCCATCATACTATGGCTACACCTTC	CASSPSYYGYTF	.	12	.	TRBJ1-2	TRBV9
TGTGCCAGCAGCGAGTACAACAGGGGGCAAATTACTGAAGCTTTCTTT	CASSEYNRGQITEAFF	TRBD1	16	.	TRBJ1-1	TRBV11-2
TGTGCCAGTACTGACATATACAATGAGCAGTTCTTC	CASTDIYNEQFF	.	12	once	TRBJ2-1	TRBV19
TGTGCCAGCTCATCACGGGACACCTACGAGCAGTACTTC	CASSSRDTYEQYF	.	13	.	TRBJ2-7	TRBV18
TGTGCCAGCAAGGAAGGGGCTAGCACAGATACGCAGTATTTT	CASKEGASTDTQYF	.	14	.	TRBJ2-3	TRBV2
TGCGCCAGCAGGCCTGGACAGGGTCTCTATAATGAAAAACTGTTTTTT	CASRPGQGLYNEKLFF	TRBD1	16	.	TRBJ1-4	TRBV5-1
TGTGCCAGCAGCCGGGACAGGCAAAACACTGAAGCTTTCTTT	CASSRDRQNTEAFF	TRBD1	14	.	TRBJ1-1	TRBV6-6
TGTGCCAGCTCACCTTCGGGACAGGCGAAGATGAACACTGAAGCTTTCTTT	CASSPSGQAKMNTEAFF	TRBD1	17	.	TRBJ1-1	TRBV18
TGTGCCAGTATCGGGGGGGCGAACACTGAAGCTTTCTTT	CASIGGANTEAFF	.	13	.	TRBJ1-1	TRBV19
TGTGCCAGCTCTTCTCTTCGCACAGATACGCAGTATTTT	CASSSLRTDTQYF	.	13	.	TRBJ2-3	TRBV18
TGTGCCAGCAGCTCAAGGACAGGGTCCGGAAACACCATATATTTT	CASSSRTGSGNTIYF	TRBD1	15	.	TRBJ1-3	TRBV7-2
TGTGCCAGCACTCCCGGGGTGAATCCAGATACGCAGTATTTT	CASTPGVNPDTQYF	.	14	.	TRBJ2-3	TRBV27
TGTGCCAGCAATATAGCGGGATACAATGAGCAGTTCTTC	CASNIAGYNEQFF	TRBD2	13	.	TRBJ2-1	TRBV6-5
TGTGCCAGCAGTCAAGGACTTCCCTTCCGCAATCAGCCCCAGCATTTT	CASSQGLPFRNQPQHF	.	16	.	TRBJ1-5	TRBV28
TGTGCCAGCAGCCAAGGGCTTGCACCCCTCCACTTT	CASSQGLAPLHF	.	12	.	TRBJ1-6	TRBV3-1/TRBV3-2
TGTGCCAGCAGGGTGACAGTGGGGGAGACCCAGTACTTC	CASRVTVGETQYF	.	13	.	TRBJ2-5	TRBV7-8
TGTGCCAGCAGCCACCAACAGGGGGCCACTGAAGCTTTCTTT	CASSHQQGATEAFF	.	14	.	TRBJ1-1	TRBV21-1
TGTGCCAGCAGCTCTAGCGGGGGGACGGTAGATACGCAGTATTTT	CASSSSGGTVDTQYF	TRBD2	15	once	TRBJ2-3	TRBV11-3